Presented here are 22 T cell receptor beta chains from one specimen sequenced in a study of cytomegalovirus exposure and HLA in healthy donors (dated by TCRdb to the late 2010s). Library prep was done by the immunoSEQ multiplex PCR assay. TCRdb took over this immuneACCESS table, retaining in-frame rearrangements with V and J assigned. Such tables are incomplete; in checked studies, under half of the missing clones stem from an unresolved V gene, and the remainder is unexplained. The sample data list 260,000 or so clones, and more than 75% of these were observed just once. The ten top clones hold roughly 1% of the sample. Sequencing input: PBMCs. All receptors derive from a woman between 18 and 29 years old in good health and CMV-seronegative.

This clone was recorded a few times. The chain carries TRBV5-4 and TRBJ1-2; perhaps TRBD1 as D (5 bases). Per germline, CDR1 SGHNT and CDR2 YYREEE (reference sequence). The CDR3 has 14 amino acids. Trimming stripped 2 bases from V and 2 bases from J, with 10 bases between. DNA of the CDR3: TGTGCCAGCAGCTTTACAGGTCGGAACTATGGCTACACCTTC. Amino acid sequence: CASSFTGRNYGYTF. The full variable domain, in which reference TRBV5-4 and TRBJ1-2 provide the parts outside the CDR3, is ETGVTQSPTHLIKTRGQQVTLRCSSQSGHNTVSWYQQALGQGPQFIFQYYREEENGRGNFPPRFSGLQFPNYSSELNVNALELDDSALYLCASSFTGRNYGYTFGSGTRLTVV.

This sequence joins TRBV9 and TRBJ2-2, with D maybe TRBD1 (5 bases). The CDR3 has 14 residues. The V end was cut by 0 bases, the J end by 5 bases, with 8 bases between. The V gene's germline CDR1 is SGDLS and CDR2 YYNGEE. The CDR3 loop is CASSVGGRTGELFF. The CDR3 coding sequence is TGTGCCAGCAGCGTAGGGGGCCGGACCGGGGAGCTGTTTTTT.

The rearrangement links TRBV4-2 to TRBJ2-1, with 7 nucleotides matching TRBD2. This CDR3 spans 16 amino acids. Trimming at V came to 0 bases and at J to 2 bases, leaving 4 bases not matched to a gene. The V gene's germline CDR1 is LGHNA and CDR2 YNFKEQ. The CDR3 reads CASSQESGTAYNEQFF. The CDR3 DNA reads TGTGCCAGCAGCCAAGAGAGCGGGACCGCCTACAATGAGCAGTTCTTC.

The V call is TRBV4-1, the J call TRBJ1-5; unclear D gene. With 8 bases removed from V and 6 bases from J, the gap between germline ends came to 20 bases. This CDR3 has 15 amino acids. CDR1 MGHRA and CDR2 YSYEKL come from the germline V gene. CDR3 amino acids: CASCERALCRQPQHF. The DNA of the CDR3 is TGCGCCAGCTGCGAGCGGGCCCTTTGCCGTCAGCCCCAGCATTTT.

V gene TRBV6-1 combines with J gene TRBJ1-3, with D tentatively TRBD1 (6 bases). Germline assignment: CDR1 MNHNS and CDR2 SASEGT. V was trimmed by 3 bases and J by 3 bases, leaving 15 bases between them. The CDR3 has 16 residues. The CDR3 region has the DNA TGTGCCAGCAGTGACAAAGGGGGTATAGGTGGAAACACCATATATTTT. The encoded protein is CASSDKGGIGGNTIYF.

This clone showed up just a few times. The rearrangement links TRBV15 to TRBJ2-3; no definite D call. V dropped 5 bases and J dropped 6 bases, with 12 bases sitting between them. Per germline, CDR1 LNHNV and CDR2 YYDKDF (reference sequence). The CDR3 consists of 13 residues. CDR3 sequence reads: CATSVDFRDTQYF. Written as DNA, the CDR3 is TGTGCCACCAGCGTAGACTTTCGTGATACGCAGTATTTT.

The genes are TRBV27 and TRBJ1-2; a possible D gene is TRBD1 (6 bases). The CDR3 spans 12 residues. V was trimmed by 3 bases and J by 8 bases, leaving 10 bases between them. The germline gives CDR1 MNHEY, CDR2 SMNVEV (reference sequence). This CDR3 is CASSLAGEGYTF. The CDR3 region has the DNA TGTGCCAGCAGTTTGGCAGGGGAAGGCTACACCTTC.

This chain connects TRBV28 to TRBJ1-5; tentatively, D is TRBD1 (5 bases). CDR1 and CDR2 (germline): MDHEN, SYDVKM. The CDR3 contains 13 residues. The germline V and J ends were trimmed by 6 bases and 4 bases, with 10 bases remaining between them. The CDR3 here is CASRDTVNQPQHF. The CDR3 DNA reads TGTGCCAGCAGGGACACGGTTAATCAGCCCCAGCATTTT. Filled out from reference TRBV28 and TRBJ1-5, the complete variable domain reads DVKVTQSSRYLVKRTGEKVFLECVQDMDHENMFWYRQDPGLGLRLIYFSYDVKMKEKGDIPEGYSVSREKKERFSLILESASTNQTSMYLCASRDTVNQPQHFGDGTRLSIL.

The chain has TRBV7-6 and TRBJ1-5; 7 bases match TRBD1. There are 15 residues in the CDR3. Trimming removed 2 bases from V and 2 bases from J; junction bases left unmatched: 3. Germline V lookup: CDR1 SGHVS, CDR2 FNYEAQ. CDR3 amino acids: CASSLTTGGNQPQHF. The CDR3 coding sequence is TGTGCCAGCAGCTTAACAACAGGGGGCAATCAGCCCCAGCATTTT.

The CDR3 DNA follows: TGTGCCAATGGACAGGGGGAAGGTCAGCCCCAGCATTTT. This encodes CANGQGEGQPQHF. This chain connects TRBV2 to TRBJ1-5; 10 positions match TRBD1. Per the germline V gene, CDR1 is SNHLY and CDR2 is FYNNEI. V was pared by 10 bases and J by 6 bases, with 6 bases of the junction left unmatched. The CDR3 consists of 13 residues. Full variable domain (outside the CDR3, taken from reference TRBV2 and TRBJ1-5): EPEVTQTPSHQVTQMGQEVILRCVPISNHLYFYWYRQILGQKVEFLVSFYNNEISEKSEIFDDQFSVERPDGSNFTLKIRSTKLEDSAMYFCANGQGEGQPQHFGDGTRLSIL.

A few counts support this clone. This CDR3 reads CASSVVGSSYNEQFF. CDR3 in DNA: TGTGCCAGCAGCGTAGTCGGGAGCTCCTACAATGAGCAGTTCTTC. The J gene is TRBJ2-1, the V gene TRBV9; tentatively, D is TRBD2 (6 bases). The V and J ends lost 0 bases and 0 bases respectively, with 7 bases between them. The length of the CDR3 is 15 residues. Per the germline V gene, CDR1 is SGDLS and CDR2 is YYNGEE.

This clone occurred a few times. The chain recombines TRBV7-2 with TRBJ1-1; D unclear. Trimming removed 4 bases from V and 0 bases from J, with 9 bases in between. The CDR3 has 14 residues. Germline CDR1 is SGHTA and CDR2 is FQGNSA. Here the CDR3 reads CASSSGQMNTEAFF. In DNA, the CDR3 is TGTGCCAGCAGCTCTGGCCAGATGAACACTGAAGCTTTCTTT.

The gene calls are TRBV6-1 and TRBJ2-7, with 7 bases matching TRBD2. The V gene end was trimmed by 2 bases and the J gene end by 2 bases; junction bases not matched to a gene: 6. Germline-derived CDR1 and CDR2 are MNHNS and SASEGT. The CDR3 extends over 15 amino acids. CDR3 in amino acids: CASSENGGSAYEQYF. CDR3 nucleotide sequence: TGTGCCAGCAGTGAAAATGGCGGGAGCGCCTACGAGCAGTACTTC.

The genes are TRBV28 and TRBJ1-3; tentative D call: TRBD1 (5 bases). Germline V CDR1 and CDR2: MDHEN, SYDVKM. V lost 6 bases and J 1 base, leaving 16 bases between the germline ends. The CDR3 spans 16 residues. Written as DNA, the CDR3 is TGTGCCAGCAGCCGGTGGCAGGGCGGATCTGGAAACACCATATATTTT. This translates into CASSRWQGGSGNTIYF.

This rearrangement joins TRBV7-9 to TRBJ2-3, with 12 bases that match TRBD2. Germline V gene data show CDR1 as SEHNR and CDR2 as FQNEAQ (reference sequence). The CDR3 loop spans 15 amino acids. V was clipped by 5 bases and J by 3 bases; unmatched bases: 3. The chain's CDR3 is CASSRLAGETDTQYF. DNA of the CDR3: TGTGCCAGCAGCCGACTAGCGGGAGAGACAGATACGCAGTATTTT.

This clone appeared a single time. This sequence joins TRBV7-3 and TRBJ1-1; unclear D gene. Trimming cost V 5 bases and J 1 base, with 8 bases left between them. From germline, CDR1 is SGHTA and CDR2 FQGTGA. This CDR3 is built from 13 residues. The CDR3 DNA is TGTGCCAGCAGCGCGAATACGAACACTGAAGCTTTCTTT. This translates into CASSANTNTEAFF.

The genes are TRBV6-5 and TRBJ2-1; D gene uncertain. Germline values: CDR1 MNHEY, CDR2 SVGAGI. The CDR3 loop spans 12 amino acids. With 0 bases removed from V and 7 bases from J, the gap between germline ends came to 4 bases. The CDR3 bases are TGTGCCAGCAGTTACTCGCGGAATGAGCAGTTCTTC. It yields the protein CASSYSRNEQFF.

This chain joins TRBV19 and TRBJ1-1; no clear D. This CDR3 has 13 amino acids. The germline V gene encodes CDR1 LNHDA and CDR2 SQIVND (reference sequence). The germline V and J ends were trimmed by 6 bases and 6 bases, with 14 bases remaining between them. DNA of the CDR3: TGTGCCAGTAGCCTAGGTAGTTCCTCTGAAGCTTTCTTT. This sequence encodes CASSLGSSSEAFF.

The gene calls are TRBV27 and TRBJ2-1; 11 bases are a match to TRBD2. The CDR3 is 16 residues long. From germline, CDR1 is MNHEY and CDR2 SMNVEV (reference sequence). The ends lost 2 bases at V and 1 base at J; junction bases unmatched: 1. The chain's CDR3 is CASSLRLAGSYNEQFF. CDR3 sequence (DNA): TGTGCCAGCAGTTTACGACTAGCGGGATCCTACAATGAGCAGTTCTTC.

The J gene is TRBJ1-2, the V gene TRBV10-2; possible D gene TRBD1, 5 bases. Trimming cost V 3 bases and J 8 bases, with 10 bases left between them. This CDR3 has 12 residues. Germline assignment: CDR1 WSHSY and CDR2 SAAADI. Here the CDR3 reads CASSEGAGGYTF. For the CDR3, the DNA is TGCGCCAGCAGTGAAGGGGCCGGCGGCTACACCTTC.

This chain links TRBV5-4 with TRBJ1-5, with 7 bases lining up with TRBD1. The length of the CDR3 is 15 residues. The germline V gene has CDR1 SGHNT and CDR2 YYREEE (reference sequence). The trim removed 2 bases at V and 3 bases at J, leaving 5 bases unmatched. Written as DNA, the CDR3 is TGTGCCAGCAGCTTAGGAGGGGGCCCCAATCAGCCCCAGCATTTT. Its translation: CASSLGGGPNQPQHF.

The V call is TRBV6-5, the J call TRBJ2-7, with 11 bases that match TRBD2. The V segment lost 6 bases and the J segment 6 bases; nucleotides outside the gene matches: 10. Germline V gene data show CDR1 as MNHEY and CDR2 as SVGAGI. This CDR3 has 15 residues. The CDR3 DNA follows: TGTGCCAGCAGCCCTCCTAGCGGGAGGACGCGCGAGCAGTACTTC. Its protein is CASSPPSGRTREQYF.